These T cell receptor beta chains were read from a single sample in a study of CD8+ T cells in alopecia areata. TCRdb's copy holds only in-frame clones and misses some; the assay was immunoSEQ multiplex PCR. The repertoire has 150,000 to 200,000 clones, 50% to 70% of them found once; the top ten carry 14% to 15%. The input for sequencing was CD4+ T cells sorted from blood, taken at week 0. Receptors originate from a human donor with alopecia areata. CDR3s include the opening cysteine and the closing phenylalanine or tryptophan. A D gene is named only where the DNA matches it firmly. The listing skips clone size in some rows; elsewhere it reads once, few, many or a size class.

TRBJ2-5 NA NA TRBV9 TGTGCCAGCAGCGTAACGGAAGGGACCCAGTACTTC CASSVTEGTQYF
TRBJ1-2 TRBD1 NA TRBV7-2 TGTGCCAGCAGCTCTGATTGGACAGGATCCTATGGCTACACCTTC CASSSDWTGSYGYTF
TRBJ2-5 NA NA TRBV7-6 TGTGCCAGCAGCCTGGGGTCGACCCAGTACTTC CASSLGSTQYF
TRBJ1-2 NA NA TRBV2 TGTGCCAGCAGGGGATTAGCTAACTATGGCTACACCTTC CASRGLANYGYTF
TRBJ1-1 NA NA TRBV15 TGTGCCACCAGCAGAGATAGGACGGGGTTCGGCACTGAAGCTTTCTTT CATSRDRTGFGTEAFF
TRBJ1-5 NA NA TRBV15 TGTGCCACCAGCACCGAGACAGGTCGGCGCCAGCCCCAGCATTTT CATSTETGRRQPQHF
TRBJ1-1 NA NA TRBV30 TGTGCCTGGAGGTATACAGAGAACACTGAAGCTTTCTTT CAWRYTENTEAFF
TRBJ2-6 TRBD1 NA TRBV2 TGTGCCAGCGGGACAGGGGGCTACTCTGGGGCCAACGTCCTGACTTTC CASGTGGYSGANVLTF
TRBJ1-2 NA NA TRBV30 TGTGCCTGGAGTGTAGACGAGAACTATGGCTACACCTTC CAWSVDENYGYTF
TRBJ2-6 NA few TRBV9 TGTGCCAGCAGCGTAGGGGGGGCCGGGGCCAACGTCCTGACTTTC CASSVGGAGANVLTF
TRBJ1-5 NA few TRBV10-3 TGTGCCATCCCCGGACAGAGCGATCAGCCCCAGCATTTT CAIPGQSDQPQHF
TRBJ2-6 NA NA TRBV5-1 TGCGCCAGCACACAGGACCCCGGGGCCAACGTCCTGACTTTC CASTQDPGANVLTF
TRBJ2-6 NA NA TRBV29-1 TGCGGCGTTGAGGGGGCTGGGGCCAACGTCCTGACTTTC CGVEGAGANVLTF
TRBJ1-5 NA NA TRBV5-1 TGCGCCAGCAGACCAGGTCCCCTTAGCAATCAGCCCCAGCATTTT CASRPGPLSNQPQHF
TRBJ2-4 NA few TRBV25-1 TGTGCCAGCAGTGACCGGCTGGGCTCTAATCAGTACTTC CASSDRLGSNQYF
TRBJ2-1 NA NA TRBV7-2 TGTGCCAGCAGCATCGGGACTGACAATGAGCAGTTCTTC CASSIGTDNEQFF
TRBJ1-5 NA NA TRBV30 TGTGCCTGGAGTCGTTCCGGGACTTACAATCAGCCCCAGCATTTT CAWSRSGTYNQPQHF
TRBJ2-7 NA NA TRBV25-1 TGTGCCAGCATCACCGTTAGGCAGTACTTC CASITVRQYF
TRBJ1-2 NA NA TRBV11-2 TGTGCCAGCAGCCGAGGGGGTGGAGACTATGGCTACACCTTC CASSRGGGDYGYTF
TRBJ2-7 NA NA TRBV6-5 TGTGCCAGCAGTACCCCGGGGCGGGGAACCTACGAGCAGTACTTC CASSTPGRGTYEQYF
TRBJ2-3 NA NA TRBV6-5 TGTGCCAGCAGTCTGGCCCACGGAGATACGCAGTATTTT CASSLAHGDTQYF
TRBJ2-5 TRBD1 few TRBV27 TGTGCCAGCAGACGGCAGGGGGCGACTGAGACCCAGTACTTC CASRRQGATETQYF
TRBJ1-6 NA many TRBV14 TGTGCCAGCAGCCAAGAAGGGCGGGCACCCCTCCACTTT CASSQEGRAPLHF
TRBJ1-4 NA NA TRBV2 TGTGCCAGCAGTGATGGGGGCCGCGGTGAAAAACTGTTTTTT CASSDGGRGEKLFF
TRBJ1-1 TRBD1 NA TRBV5-1 TGCGCCAGCAGCTTGGAAGGGGGCAGGGGCACTGAAGCTTTCTTT CASSLEGGRGTEAFF
TRBJ1-6 NA NA TRBV4-2 TGTGCCAGCAGCCAAGGAGGGGGGGGATGGGATTCACCCCTCCACTTT CASSQGGGGWDSPLHF
TRBJ1-1 NA NA TRBV29-1 TGCAGCGTTGCCAGGCACACTGAAGCTTTCTTT CSVARHTEAFF
TRBJ1-1 TRBD1 NA TRBV5-6 TGTGCCAGCAGCTTGGGCTGGGACAGGGTGAACACTGAGGCTTTCTTT CASSLGWDRVNTEAFF
TRBJ2-5 NA few TRBV29-1 TGCAGCGTTGTAGGGGAATTGGGGGAGACCCAGTACTTC CSVVGELGETQYF
TRBJ1-6 NA NA TRBV30 TGTGCCTGGAGTCAGGCGGACAGAAATTCACCCCTCCACTTT CAWSQADRNSPLHF
TRBJ2-3 NA NA TRBV7-2 TGTGCCAGCAGCCCGAGAGTAAGGGGCACAGATACGCAGTATTTT CASSPRVRGTDTQYF
TRBJ2-3 NA NA TRBV11-2 TGTGCCAGCAGCTTAGATTGGTCGCGGGAAGATACGCAGTATTTT CASSLDWSREDTQYF
TRBJ1-2 NA few TRBV5-1 TGCGCCAGCAGCGCGCAGGGACTTAGCTATGGCTACACCTTC CASSAQGLSYGYTF
TRBJ2-3 NA NA TRBV30 TGTGCCTGGAGGGAAGGGACTTATACGCAGTATTTT CAWREGTYTQYF
TRBJ1-3 NA NA TRBV7-9 TGTGCCAGCAGCCAGGGAGAGATTGGGAGCACCATATATTTT CASSQGEIGSTIYF
TRBJ1-2 TRBD1 NA TRBV5-1 TGCGCCAGCAGCTTGGGCGGCGGACGACAGGGCTATGGCTACACCTTC CASSLGGGRQGYGYTF
TRBJ1-1 TRBD1 once TRBV11-2 TGTGCCAGCAGCTTAGTAGGACAGGCGATGAACACTGAAGCTTTCTTT CASSLVGQAMNTEAFF
TRBJ1-5 NA NA TRBV2 TGTGCCAGCAGGGACCAAATAGGGCCCCAGCATTTT CASRDQIGPQHF
TRBJ1-4 NA NA TRBV14 TGTGCCAGCAGCCAAGGAGGGACGACTAATGAAAAACTGTTTTTT CASSQGGTTNEKLFF
TRBJ2-6 NA NA TRBV27 TGTGCCAGCAGTAGGGGCAGCCGATCTGGGGCCAACGTCCTGACTTTC CASSRGSRSGANVLTF
TRBJ1-1 TRBD1 few TRBV7-8 TGTGCCAGCAGCTCACAGGGGGGTACTGAAGCTTTCTTT CASSSQGGTEAFF
TRBJ1-2 NA NA TRBV30 TGTGCCTGGAGTCTTGGACAACCGCCTTACGGCTACACCTTC CAWSLGQPPYGYTF
TRBJ2-1 TRBD2 NA TRBV10-3 TGTGCCACCCACCCGACTAGCGGGGGTTCGTTGGAGCAGTTCTTC CATHPTSGGSLEQFF
TRBJ1-2 TRBD1 NA TRBV5-1 TGCGCCAGCAGCCCAGACAGGGGTGGTGGCTACACCTTC CASSPDRGGGYTF
TRBJ1-5 NA NA TRBV5-1 TGCGCCAGCAGCTTGGAGAGCAATCAGCCCCAGCATTTT CASSLESNQPQHF
TRBJ2-3 TRBD2 few TRBV7-9 TGTGCCAGCAGCGGGGGACTAGCGGGGCCGTCAGATACGCAGTATTTT CASSGGLAGPSDTQYF
TRBJ2-5 TRBD1 NA TRBV28 TGTGCCAGCTATAAGGGACAGGGTTCGGAGACCCAGTACTTC CASYKGQGSETQYF